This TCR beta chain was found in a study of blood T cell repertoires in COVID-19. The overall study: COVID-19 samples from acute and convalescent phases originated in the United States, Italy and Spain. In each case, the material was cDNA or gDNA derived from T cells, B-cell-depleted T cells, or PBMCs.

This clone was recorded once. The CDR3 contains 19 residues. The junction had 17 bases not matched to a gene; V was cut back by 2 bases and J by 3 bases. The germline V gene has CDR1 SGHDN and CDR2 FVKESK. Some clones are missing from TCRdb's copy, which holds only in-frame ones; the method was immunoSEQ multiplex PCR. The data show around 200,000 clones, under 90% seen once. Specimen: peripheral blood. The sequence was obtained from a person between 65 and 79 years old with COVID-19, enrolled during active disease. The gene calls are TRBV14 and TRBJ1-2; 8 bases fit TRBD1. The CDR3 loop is CASSQLNSPGQGHHYGYTF. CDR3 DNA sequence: TGTGCCAGCAGCCAATTAAATTCCCCCGGACAGGGCCATCACTATGGCTACACCTTC.